What follows is one T cell receptor (beta chain) and its context. The CDR3 loop spans 17 amino acids. Trimming left V 1 base short and J 2 bases short, with 18 bases between. The germline V gene has CDR1 DFQATT and CDR2 SNEGSKA (reference sequence). The record originates from a study of blood T cells in healthy people across ages. Next came a second PCR, run for about 7 to 11 cycles, which used a sample-barcoded 5' primer along with a J-beta primer mix. TCRdb reprocessed the 5' RACE reads via MiXCR and lists one record per CDR3 protein. This sample has hundreds of thousands of distinct CDR3 sequences, with around 26% found just once.

This sequence was found in an elderly woman in good health. J is TRBJ2-1 and V is TRBV20-1; D is perhaps TRBD1 (6 bases). Material for sequencing was blood. The CDR3 region is CSARGYGWTAAYNEQFF. The CDR3 DNA follows: TGCAGTGCTAGAGGTTATGGGTGGACAGCTGCCTACAATGAGCAGTTCTTC.